The 31 T cell receptor beta chains reported below all come from one sample, sequenced in a study of graft-versus-host responses after intestinal transplantation (TCRdb year 2021). Library creation used the immunoSEQ multiplex PCR assay. TCRdb stores this immuneACCESS table with in-frame sequences only. Part of the clones is absent; in the studies checked, under half of the shortfall reflects unresolved V genes, and no reason is known for the rest. The sample table holds 60,000 to 70,000 clones, of which about nine tenths were seen once. The ten largest make up around 1.7% of the sample. Dithiothreitol, EDTA incubations and collagenase D digestion were used to isolate intraepithelial and lamina propria lymphocytes from graft specimens. Sample: ileum tissue, taken more than 350 days after transplant. The receptor source for this set is a human patient who received an intestinal transplant, so some T cells may come from the graft donor.

The CDR3 DNA reads TGTGCCATCAAGGCAGGGTATAGCAATCAGCCCCAGCATTTT. Residues: CAIKAGYSNQPQHF. The chain carries TRBV10-3 and TRBJ1-5; D may be TRBD1 (5 bases). Between the trimmed V and J ends, which lost 7 bases and 0 bases, there was a span of 10 bases. Germline values: CDR1 ENHRY, CDR2 SYGVKD. The CDR3 extends over 14 amino acids.

The J gene is TRBJ1-6, the V gene TRBV28; tentative D call: TRBD1 (6 bases). Germline CDR1 reads MDHEN; CDR2 reads SYDVKM. Trimming stripped 2 bases from V and 4 bases from J, with 12 bases between. This CDR3 is 16 amino acids long. The CDR3 sequence: CASSLVGGSYNSPLHF. CDR3 DNA sequence: TGTGCCAGCAGTTTAGTTGGGGGCTCGTATAATTCACCCCTCCACTTT. The full variable domain, completed using reference TRBV28 and TRBJ1-6, is DVKVTQSSRYLVKRTGEKVFLECVQDMDHENMFWYRQDPGLGLRLIYFSYDVKMKEKGDIPEGYSVSREKKERFSLILESASTNQTSMYLCASSLVGGSYNSPLHFGNGTRLTVT.

This clone was recorded once. The genes are TRBV4-1 and TRBJ1-2; the D is unclear. The CDR3 spans 15 residues. Germline V gene data show CDR1 as MGHRA and CDR2 as YSYEKL. Trimming removed 0 bases from V and 4 bases from J, with 12 bases in between. The CDR3 sequence is CASSQDPAKGYGYTF. The CDR3 region has the DNA TGCGCCAGCAGCCAAGACCCTGCAAAGGGCTATGGCTACACCTTC.

V is TRBV5-5 and J is TRBJ2-1; TRBD1 might be the D (5 bases). Trimming shortened V by 0 bases and J by 6 bases, and 13 bases separated the two germline ends. CDR1 and CDR2 from the germline V gene are SGHKS and YYEKEE (reference sequence). The CDR3 totals 15 residues. The chain's CDR3 is CASSLVAAGINEQFF. DNA for the CDR3: TGTGCCAGCAGCTTGGTGGCGGCAGGGATCAATGAGCAGTTCTTC.

This clone appeared once. This sequence joins TRBV6-1 and TRBJ1-4; D unresolved. The CDR3 has 15 amino acids. CDR1 is MNHNS and CDR2 is SASEGT in the germline V gene. The ends were cut back, 6 bases at V and 8 bases at J, with 19 bases in the middle. Here the CDR3 DNA reads TGTGCCAGCAGGAAGCGTGCACCGATGGGGGAAAAACTGTTTTTT. Its translation is CASRKRAPMGEKLFF.

The chain couples TRBV2 to TRBJ2-7, with D possibly TRBD1 on 6 matching bases. CDR1 SNHLY and CDR2 FYNNEI come from the germline V gene. The CDR3 totals 13 residues. The germline V and J ends were trimmed by 7 bases and 0 bases, with 10 bases remaining between them. The CDR3 nucleotides read TGTGCCAGCAAGATACAGGGCTCCTACGAGCAGTACTTC. This translates into CASKIQGSYEQYF.

V gene TRBV7-6 combines with J gene TRBJ2-7; a possible D gene is TRBD1 (6 bases). The germline V gene has CDR1 SGHVS and CDR2 FNYEAQ. The CDR3 runs 17 residues. Trimming cost V 5 bases and J 0 bases, with 20 bases left between them. The CDR3 DNA reads TGTGCCAGCAGCGGTCACAGGGAATTGCCCTTCTCCTACGAGCAGTACTTC. Translated, it gives CASSGHRELPFSYEQYF.

V and J are TRBV7-3 and TRBJ1-1, with 9 bases that match TRBD1. CDR1 is SGHTA, CDR2 FQGTGA, per germline. CDR3 size: 15 residues. With 1 base clipped from V and 6 bases from J, the junction kept 6 bases outside the gene matches. The CDR3 is CASSLMGDRVSEAFF. The CDR3 DNA is TGTGCCAGCAGCTTAATGGGGGACAGGGTGTCTGAAGCTTTCTTT.

This chain joins TRBV7-9 and TRBJ2-7; D is uncertain. The CDR3 extends over 11 amino acids. With 5 bases removed from V and 3 bases from J, the gap between germline ends came to 5 bases. In germline, CDR1 is SEHNR, CDR2 FQNEAQ (reference sequence). CDR3 amino acids: CASSISYEQYF. Here the CDR3 DNA reads TGTGCCAGCAGCATTAGCTACGAGCAGTACTTC.

V gene TRBV6-5 combines with J gene TRBJ1-1; D unresolved. V was trimmed by 5 bases and J by 2 bases, leaving 12 bases between them. The germline CDR1 and CDR2 sequences are MNHEY and SVGAGI. The CDR3 spans 14 residues. CDR3 sequence (DNA): TGTGCCAGCAGTGAAAGGGCGTCCAACACTGAAGCTTTCTTT. This translates into CASSERASNTEAFF.

This rearrangement joins TRBV14 to TRBJ2-3; a possible D gene is TRBD2 (5 bases). CDR3 length equals 16 residues. V was trimmed by 4 bases and J by 5 bases, leaving 19 bases between them. Germline CDR1 and CDR2: SGHDN and FVKESK. The CDR3 reads CASSRRGWKVRDTQYF. The CDR3, as DNA: TGTGCCAGCAGCCGAAGAGGGTGGAAGGTGAGAGATACGCAGTATTTT.

V is TRBV9 and J is TRBJ2-5, with D possibly matching TRBD2 (7 bases). Trimming shortened V by 0 bases and J by 5 bases, and 14 bases separated the two germline ends. From germline, CDR1 is SGDLS and CDR2 YYNGEE. The CDR3 is 15 amino acids. Written as DNA, the CDR3 is TGTGCCAGCAGCGTAGCGGGAGGAGGGGGTGAGACCCAGTACTTC. It is translated as CASSVAGGGGETQYF.

This CDR3 is CASSLVGQAYEQYF. DNA of the CDR3: TGCGCCAGCAGCTTGGTGGGACAGGCCTACGAGCAGTACTTC. This chain joins TRBV5-1 and TRBJ2-7; TRBD1 agrees at 8 bases. CDR1 SGHRS and CDR2 YFSETQ come from the germline V gene. The junction had 1 base not matched to a gene; V was cut back by 0 bases and J by 2 bases. The CDR3 sequence is 14 residues long.

The chain recombines TRBV11-1 with TRBJ1-2; maybe TRBD1 (5 bases). Germline V gene lookup returns CDR1 SGHAT and CDR2 FQDESV (reference sequence). Trimming removed 5 bases at V and 2 bases at J, with 9 bases between. The CDR3 is 13 amino acids. CDR3: CASSEGVNYGYTF. The CDR3 bases are TGTGCCAGCAGCGAAGGGGTCAACTATGGCTACACCTTC.

The chain uses TRBV7-9 and TRBJ1-1, with D possibly matching TRBD1 (6 bases). The V gene lost 6 bases and the J gene lost 0 bases, with 17 bases spanning the gap. The CDR3 has 16 residues. Germline CDR1 reads SEHNR; CDR2 reads FQNEAQ (reference sequence). Here the CDR3 DNA reads TGTGCCAGCAGGACCGGGACAAGTAGCATGAACACTGAAGCTTTCTTT. Its translation is CASRTGTSSMNTEAFF.

The rearrangement links TRBV15 to TRBJ1-1, with D possibly matching TRBD1 (5 bases). The CDR3 is 14 residues long. Per the germline V gene, CDR1 is LNHNV and CDR2 is YYDKDF (reference sequence). V was clipped by 1 base and J by 5 bases, with 11 bases between them. The chain's CDR3 is CATSRGGRVTEAFF. CDR3 nucleotide sequence: TGTGCCACCAGCAGAGGGGGCAGGGTAACTGAAGCTTTCTTT.

The V gene is TRBV5-6, the J gene TRBJ2-5; no reliable D call. TRBJ2-7 explains the end of the DNA better; the J call may be wrong. This CDR3 is built from 14 residues. The germline V gene encodes CDR1 SGHDT and CDR2 YYEEEE. CDR3 loop: CASSLGGFGYEQYF. In DNA form, the CDR3 reads TGTGCCAGCAGCTTGGGGGGTTTCGGGTACGAGCAGTACTTC.

This chain joins TRBV28 and TRBJ1-6, with 7 bases matching TRBD1. V was clipped by 7 bases and J by 4 bases; unmatched bases: 4. CDR3 size: 14 residues. Germline lookup yields CDR1 MDHEN and CDR2 SYDVKM. The CDR3 here is CASNPGGYNSPLHF. The CDR3 coding sequence is TGTGCCAGCAATCCAGGGGGGTATAATTCACCCCTCCACTTT.

The CDR3 nucleotides are TGTGCCAGCAGGAGAGAGGGCTCTGGAAACACCATATATTTT. Translating gives CASRREGSGNTIYF. The chain recombines TRBV6-5 with TRBJ1-3; no reliable D call. The CDR3 has 14 residues. Germline CDR1 is MNHEY and CDR2 is SVGAGI. Trimming stripped 6 bases from V and 0 bases from J, with 9 bases between.

This chain connects TRBV10-1 to TRBJ2-7; TRBD1 is a possible D gene (6 bases). This CDR3 region has 14 residues. The V gene lost 4 bases and the J gene lost 3 bases, with 13 bases spanning the gap. Germline-derived CDR1 and CDR2 are WNHNN and SYGVQD (reference sequence). The CDR3 nucleotides are TGCGCCAGCAGTGCAGGGACATCTCTCTACGAGCAGTACTTC. This translates into CASSAGTSLYEQYF.

The chain joins TRBV7-9 to TRBJ2-7, with 7 bases aligning to TRBD1. This CDR3 region has 15 residues. Germline V gene lookup returns CDR1 SEHNR and CDR2 FQNEAQ (reference sequence). After removal of 5 bases from V and 1 base from J, the junction contained 8 bases not matched to a gene. The CDR3 protein is CASSHDRQGSYEQYF. In nucleotides, the CDR3 is TGTGCCAGCAGCCACGACCGACAGGGATCCTACGAGCAGTACTTC.

The V call is TRBV4-2, the J call TRBJ2-7, with a tentative D call TRBD1 (6 bases). Germline loops: CDR1 LGHNA, CDR2 YNFKEQ. The V end lost 4 bases, the J end lost 3 bases, and 16 bases lay between the germline ends. This CDR3 comprises 15 residues. The CDR3 DNA follows: TGTGCCAGCAGCCCGTGGTGGGCGGACAGCTACGAGCAGTACTTC. Residues: CASSPWWADSYEQYF.

The chain employs TRBV5-6 and TRBJ1-1, with 8 bases aligning to TRBD1. After removal of 2 bases from V and 10 bases from J, the junction contained 7 bases not matched to a gene. Germline CDR1 reads SGHDT; CDR2 reads YYEEEE. This CDR3 has 13 amino acids. DNA for the CDR3: TGTGCCAGCAGCTTAGCAGGGGGCGCGGGAGCTTTCTTT. It specifies CASSLAGGAGAFF.

The gene calls are TRBV14 and TRBJ2-7; 12 bases are a match to TRBD2. Germline trimming cut 1 base from V and 2 bases from J; bases unmatched to any gene: 3. The CDR3 length is 16 residues. Germline-derived CDR1 and CDR2 are SGHDN and FVKESK. In DNA form, the CDR3 reads TGTGCCAGCAGCCAAGGGGCTAGCGGGGGGGCCTACGAGCAGTACTTC. Residues: CASSQGASGGAYEQYF.

V is TRBV13 and J is TRBJ2-4, with D unclear. V gave up 1 base and J gave up 7 bases, with 5 bases separating them. The CDR3 is 12 residues long. Germline values: CDR1 PRHDT, CDR2 FYEKMQ (reference sequence). CDR3 nucleotides: TGTGCCAGCAGCTTAGAAGGGAACATTCAGTACTTC. The encoded protein is CASSLEGNIQYF.

The V call is TRBV19, the J call TRBJ1-1; D is uncertain. CDR1 and CDR2 from the germline V gene are LNHDA and SQIVND (reference sequence). The CDR3 sequence is 12 residues long. With 1 base removed from V and 5 bases from J, the gap between germline ends came to 5 bases. The CDR3 is CASSIGWTEAFF. The CDR3, as DNA: TGTGCCAGTAGTATAGGGTGGACTGAAGCTTTCTTT. Complete variable domain (other parts from reference TRBV19 and TRBJ1-1): DGGITQSPKYLFRKEGQNVTLSCEQNLNHDAMYWYRQDPGQGLRLIYYSQIVNDFQKGDIAEGYSVSREKKESFPLTVTSAQKNPTAFYLCASSIGWTEAFFGQGTRLTVV.

The gene calls are TRBV12-5 and TRBJ2-3, with 8 bases fitting TRBD1. The CDR3 is 17 residues long. V dropped 1 base and J dropped 4; count of bases not matched to a gene: 10. Per germline, CDR1 LGHNT and CDR2 FRNRAP. The CDR3 loop reads CASGLAGTGIFPDTQYF. The CDR3 region has the DNA TGTGCTAGTGGTTTGGCAGGGACAGGCATTTTCCCAGATACGCAGTATTTT.

This rearrangement joins TRBV4-2 to TRBJ2-1; D is ambiguous. The ends were cut back, 3 bases at V and 5 bases at J, with 2 bases in the middle. Germline values: CDR1 LGHNA, CDR2 YNFKEQ. This CDR3 contains 11 residues. CDR3 bases: TGTGCCAGCAGCCATGACAATGAGCAGTTCTTC. This sequence encodes CASSHDNEQFF.

V and J are TRBV6-6 and TRBJ2-5; D not certain. V gave up 8 bases and J gave up 0 bases, with 7 bases separating them. CDR3 size: 12 residues. Germline CDR1 is MNHNY and CDR2 is SVGAGI (reference sequence). The CDR3 spells CASSTNQETQYF. In DNA, the CDR3 is TGTGCCAGCTCCACCAACCAAGAGACCCAGTACTTC.

The chain combines TRBV18 with TRBJ2-3; TRBD2 aligns across 11 bases. The V and J ends lost 4 bases and 3 bases, in that order; junction bases with no gene match: 3. Germline CDR1 reads KGHSH; CDR2 reads LQKENI. There are 15 residues in the CDR3. This CDR3 reads CASSLAGGPTDTQYF. DNA of the CDR3: TGTGCCAGCTCACTAGCGGGGGGGCCAACAGATACGCAGTATTTT.

This rearrangement joins TRBV28 to TRBJ1-2; 8 positions match TRBD1. V lost 3 bases to trimming and J lost 0 bases; unmatched junction nucleotides: 9. Germline lookup yields CDR1 MDHEN and CDR2 SYDVKM. The CDR3 covers 17 residues. The CDR3 sequence is CASSFPTGTGANYGYTF. DNA for the CDR3: TGTGCCAGCAGTTTCCCTACCGGGACAGGAGCTAACTATGGCTACACCTTC.